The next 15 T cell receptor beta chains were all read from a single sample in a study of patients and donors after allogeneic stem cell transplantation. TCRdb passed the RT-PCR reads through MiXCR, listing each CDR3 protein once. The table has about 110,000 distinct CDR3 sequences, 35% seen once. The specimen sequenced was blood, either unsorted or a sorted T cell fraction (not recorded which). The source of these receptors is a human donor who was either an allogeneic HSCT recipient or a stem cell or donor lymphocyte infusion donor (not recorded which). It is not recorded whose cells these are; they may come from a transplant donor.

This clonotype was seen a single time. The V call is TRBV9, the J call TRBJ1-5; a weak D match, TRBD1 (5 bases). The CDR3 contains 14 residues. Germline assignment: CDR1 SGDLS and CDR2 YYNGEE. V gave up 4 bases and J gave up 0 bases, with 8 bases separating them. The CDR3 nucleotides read TGTGCCAGCAGCCCAGGGTTTAGCAATCAGCCCCAGCATTTT. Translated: CASSPGFSNQPQHF.

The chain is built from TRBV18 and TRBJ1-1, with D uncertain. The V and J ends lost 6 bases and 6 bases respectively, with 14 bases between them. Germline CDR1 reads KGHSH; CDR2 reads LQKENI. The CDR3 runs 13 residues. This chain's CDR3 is CASSQHIPPEAFF. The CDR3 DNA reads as TGTGCCAGCTCGCAACATATTCCCCCTGAAGCTTTCTTT.

The CDR3 region has the DNA TGCAGCGTTGACACCCCCTACGAGCAGTACTTC. It encodes CSVDTPYEQYF. The genes are TRBV29-1 and TRBJ2-7; D remains ambiguous. This CDR3 region has 11 residues. Trimming stripped 3 bases from V and 2 bases from J, with 5 bases between. From germline, CDR1 is SQVTM and CDR2 ANQGSEA.

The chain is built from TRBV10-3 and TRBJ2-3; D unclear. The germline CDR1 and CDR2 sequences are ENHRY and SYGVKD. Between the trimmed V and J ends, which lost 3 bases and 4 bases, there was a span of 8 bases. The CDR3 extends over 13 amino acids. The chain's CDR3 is CAISDQRPDTQYF. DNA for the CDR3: TGTGCCATCAGTGATCAAAGACCAGATACGCAGTATTTT.

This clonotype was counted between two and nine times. CDR3 bases: TGTGCCAGCAGCATAAGGTCTACAGGGCACGCTGGCGAGCAGTACTTC. It is translated as CASSIRSTGHAGEQYF. The V and J genes are TRBV4-2 and TRBJ2-7, with D possibly matching TRBD1 (6 bases). V gave up 5 bases and J gave up 6 bases, with 23 bases separating them. Germline CDR1 reads LGHNA; CDR2 reads YNFKEQ. The CDR3 is made up of 16 amino acids.

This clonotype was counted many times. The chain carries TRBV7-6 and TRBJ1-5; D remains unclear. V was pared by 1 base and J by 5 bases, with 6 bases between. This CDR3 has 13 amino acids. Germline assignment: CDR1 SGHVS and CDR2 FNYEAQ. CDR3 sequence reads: CASSLGRDQPQHF. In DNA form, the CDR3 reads TGTGCCAGCAGCTTAGGGAGGGATCAGCCCCAGCATTTT. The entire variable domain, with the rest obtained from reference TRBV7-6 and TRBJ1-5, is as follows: GAGVSQSPRYKVTKRGQDVALRCDPISGHVSLYWYRQALGQGPEFLTYFNYEAQQDKSGLPNDRFSAERPEGSISTLTIQRTEQRDSAMYRCASSLGRDQPQHFGDGTRLSIL.

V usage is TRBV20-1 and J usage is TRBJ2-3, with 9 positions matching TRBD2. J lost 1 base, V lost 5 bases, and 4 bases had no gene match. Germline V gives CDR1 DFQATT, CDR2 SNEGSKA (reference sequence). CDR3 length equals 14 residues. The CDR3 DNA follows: TGCAGTGCTCGCAGACTAGCGGGCACAGATACGCAGTATTTT. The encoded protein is CSARRLAGTDTQYF.

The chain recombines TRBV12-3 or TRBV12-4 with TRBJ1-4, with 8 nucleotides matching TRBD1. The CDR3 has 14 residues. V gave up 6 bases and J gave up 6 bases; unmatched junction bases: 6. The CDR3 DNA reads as TGTGCCAGCAGGCGGGACAGGTTGGATGAAAAACTGTTTTTT. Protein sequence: CASRRDRLDEKLFF.

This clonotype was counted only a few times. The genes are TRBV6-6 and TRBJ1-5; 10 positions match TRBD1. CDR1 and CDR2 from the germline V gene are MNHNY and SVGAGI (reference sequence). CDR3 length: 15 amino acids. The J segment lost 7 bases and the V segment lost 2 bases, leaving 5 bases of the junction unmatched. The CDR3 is CASSYPGTGVQPQHF. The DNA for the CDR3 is TGTGCCAGCAGTTACCCCGGGACAGGGGTGCAGCCCCAGCATTTT.

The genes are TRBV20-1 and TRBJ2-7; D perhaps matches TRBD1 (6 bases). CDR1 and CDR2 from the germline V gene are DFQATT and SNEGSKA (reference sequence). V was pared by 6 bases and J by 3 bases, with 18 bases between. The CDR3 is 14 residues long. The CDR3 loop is CSAQPGTLNYEQYF. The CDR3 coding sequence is TGCAGTGCCCAACCCGGGACACTAAACTACGAGCAGTACTTC.

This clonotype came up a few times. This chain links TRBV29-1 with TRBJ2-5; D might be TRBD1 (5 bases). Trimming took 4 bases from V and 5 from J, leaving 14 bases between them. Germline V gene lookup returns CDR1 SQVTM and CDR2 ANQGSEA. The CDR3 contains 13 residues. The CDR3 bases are TGCAGCGTTGGGACCCTAAGGGGCGAGACCCAGTACTTC. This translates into CSVGTLRGETQYF.

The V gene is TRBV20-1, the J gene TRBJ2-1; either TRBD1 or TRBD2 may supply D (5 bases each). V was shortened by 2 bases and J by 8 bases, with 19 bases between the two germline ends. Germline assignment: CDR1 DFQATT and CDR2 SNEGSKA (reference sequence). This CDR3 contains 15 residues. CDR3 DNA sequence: TGCAGTGCTAGAAAAGGGGCTAGCTTCCTGGATGAGCAGTTCTTC. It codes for CSARKGASFLDEQFF.

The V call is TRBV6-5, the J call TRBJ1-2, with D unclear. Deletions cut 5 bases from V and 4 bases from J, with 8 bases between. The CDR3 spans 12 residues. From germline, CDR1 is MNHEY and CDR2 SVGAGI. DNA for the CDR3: TGTGCCAGCAGTAATGACCGCTATGGCTACACCTTC. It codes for CASSNDRYGYTF.

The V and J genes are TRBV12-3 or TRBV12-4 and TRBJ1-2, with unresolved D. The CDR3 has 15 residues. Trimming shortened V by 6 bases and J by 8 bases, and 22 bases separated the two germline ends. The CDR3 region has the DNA TGTGCCAGCAGCCTTATTAGGACCTCGCCGGGGGGCTACACCTTC. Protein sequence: CASSLIRTSPGGYTF.

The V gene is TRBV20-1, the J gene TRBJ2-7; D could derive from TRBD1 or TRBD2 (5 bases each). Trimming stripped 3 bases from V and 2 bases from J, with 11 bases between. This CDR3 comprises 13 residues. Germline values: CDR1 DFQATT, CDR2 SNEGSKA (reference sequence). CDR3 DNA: TGCAGTGCTAGGGGACCGAAGACCTACGAGCAGTACTTC. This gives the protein CSARGPKTYEQYF.